These T cell receptor beta chains were read from a single sample in a study of blood T cells in healthy people across ages. MiXCR, run by TCRdb on the 5' RACE reads, gives a single entry per CDR3 protein. Among over 1.5 million distinct CDR3 sequences, roughly 50% were seen once, and the ten largest hold approximately 2.1%. Sequenced sample: blood. The origin of the receptors is a woman aged 40 to 55 in good health. Each CDR3 is given with its conserved first and last residue. A D gene is named only where the DNA matches it firmly. Clone sizes are given selectively: once, few, many, or a class where the clone is expanded.

. | TRBJ2-3 | TRBV12-1 | . | CASSFRFRLAGVTDTQYF | TGTGCCAGCAGCTTTCGGTTTCGGCTAGCGGGGGTCACAGATACGCAGTATTTT
. | TRBJ2-5 | TRBV12-3/TRBV12-4 | . | CASSSALGGRRETQYF | TGTGCCAGCAGTTCAGCCCTTGGAGGGCGAAGGGAGACCCAGTACTTC
. | TRBJ2-3 | TRBV29-1 | few | CSVRQATSLDTQYF | TGCAGCGTCCGACAGGCAACTTCACTAGATACGCAGTATTTT
TRBD1 | TRBJ1-5 | TRBV20-1 | . | CSARVPGTGGLQPQHF | TGCAGTGCTAGAGTCCCCGGGACAGGGGGCTTGCAGCCCCAGCATTTT
TRBD1 | TRBJ1-2 | TRBV6-5 | few | CASSRDRGANYGYTF | TGTGCCAGCAGCCGCGACAGGGGAGCTAACTATGGCTACACCTTC
. | TRBJ2-4 | TRBV9 | . | CASSHSVGLAKNIQYF | TGTGCCAGCAGCCACTCTGTGGGCTTAGCCAAAAACATTCAGTACTTC
TRBD1 | TRBJ1-2 | TRBV7-2 | . | CASSLEFGRGDGYTF | TGTGCCAGCAGCTTAGAGTTCGGCAGGGGGGATGGCTACACCTTC
TRBD1 | TRBJ2-7 | TRBV7-2 | . | CASSLDGTVDNEQYF | TGTGCCAGCAGCTTAGACGGGACAGTGGACAATGAGCAGTACTTC
. | TRBJ2-1 | TRBV4-1 | . | CASSQDNSHSYNEQFF | TGCGCCAGCAGCCAAGACAACTCCCACTCCTACAATGAGCAGTTCTTC
TRBD1 | TRBJ2-7 | TRBV4-3 | once | CASSQNSDRESEQYF | TGCGCCAGCAGCCAAAACTCGGACAGGGAAAGCGAGCAGTACTTC
TRBD2 | TRBJ2-3 | TRBV7-2 | . | CASSKTPGLALSQYF | TGTGCCAGCAGCAAAACTCCGGGACTAGCTCTTTCGCAGTATTTT
. | TRBJ2-5 | TRBV20-1 | few | CSARLVAETQYF | TGCAGTGCCCGATTGGTCGCCGAGACCCAGTACTTC
. | TRBJ2-5 | TRBV28 | . | CASRRRDRKGETQYF | TGTGCCAGCAGACGGAGGGACAGAAAGGGGGAGACCCAGTACTTC
TRBD2 | TRBJ2-1 | TRBV7-2 | few | CASASGGYNEQFF | TGTGCCAGCGCTAGCGGGGGTTACAATGAGCAGTTCTTC
. | TRBJ1-2 | TRBV28 | . | CATPGPIYGYTF | TGTGCCACACCGGGACCTATCTATGGCTACACCTTC
TRBD2 | TRBJ2-7 | TRBV6-2/TRBV6-3 | few | CASSPGLAAHEQYF | TGTGCCAGCAGCCCGGGACTAGCCGCCCACGAGCAGTACTTC
TRBD2 | TRBJ2-5 | TRBV2 | . | CATTPTSGAGETQYF | TGTGCCACCACCCCGACTAGCGGGGCTGGGGAGACCCAGTACTTC
. | TRBJ2-2 | TRBV9 | . | CASSAVDGELFF | TGTGCCAGCAGCGCCGTGGACGGGGAGCTGTTTTTT
. | TRBJ2-7 | TRBV20-1 | . | CSARTTRDEQYF | TGCAGTGCTAGAACGACTAGAGATGAGCAGTACTTC
. | TRBJ2-3 | TRBV3-1 | . | CASSPIYPGGSRGSTDTQYF | TGTGCCAGCAGCCCGATTTATCCTGGGGGCAGCCGAGGCAGCACAGATACGCAGTATTTT
TRBD2 | TRBJ2-3 | TRBV20-1 | . | CSASDRDGGRDTQYF | TGCAGTGCTAGCGACCGGGACGGGGGGAGAGATACGCAGTATTTT
. | TRBJ1-5 | TRBV5-6 | . | CASSVAGRPPQHF | TGTGCCAGCAGCGTGGCAGGGAGACCGCCCCAGCATTTT
. | TRBJ2-3 | TRBV7-9 | . | CASSRAAAGLDTQYF | TGTGCCAGCAGCCGGGCAGCGGCGGGCTTGGATACGCAGTATTTT
. | TRBJ1-2 | TRBV7-9 | . | CASSFDGLYGYTF | TGTGCCAGCAGTTTTGACGGATTATATGGCTACACCTTC
. | TRBJ1-2 | TRBV12-5 | . | CASGSPPGSIKNGYTF | TGTGCTAGTGGTTCCCCGCCCGGGTCTATTAAGAATGGCTACACCTTC
. | TRBJ2-3 | TRBV28 | . | CASSSFRSTDTQYF | TGTGCCAGCAGTTCTTTCCGCAGCACAGATACGCAGTATTTT
TRBD2 | TRBJ2-1 | TRBV27 | . | CASHVGGASYNEQFF | TGTGCCAGCCATGTCGGGGGGGCTTCCTACAATGAGCAGTTCTTC
TRBD2 | TRBJ2-1 | TRBV7-9 | . | CASSLGERGSYNEQFF | TGTGCCAGCAGCTTAGGGGAGCGGGGGTCCTACAATGAGCAGTTCTTC